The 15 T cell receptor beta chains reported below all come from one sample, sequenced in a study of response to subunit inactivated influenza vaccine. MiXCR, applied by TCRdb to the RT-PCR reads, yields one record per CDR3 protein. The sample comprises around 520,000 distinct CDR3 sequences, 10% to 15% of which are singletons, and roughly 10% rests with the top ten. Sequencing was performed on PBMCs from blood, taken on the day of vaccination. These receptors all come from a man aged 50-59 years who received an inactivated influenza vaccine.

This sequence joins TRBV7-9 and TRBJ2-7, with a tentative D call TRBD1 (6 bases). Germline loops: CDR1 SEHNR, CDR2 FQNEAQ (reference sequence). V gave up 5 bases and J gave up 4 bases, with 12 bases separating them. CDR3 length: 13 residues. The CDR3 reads CASSVGQRYEQYF. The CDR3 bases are TGTGCCAGCAGCGTAGGACAGAGATACGAGCAGTACTTC.

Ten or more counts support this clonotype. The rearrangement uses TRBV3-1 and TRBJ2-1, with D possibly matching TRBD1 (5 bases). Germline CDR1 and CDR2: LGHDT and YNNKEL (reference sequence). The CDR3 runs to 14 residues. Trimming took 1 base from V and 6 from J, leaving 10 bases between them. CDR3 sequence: CASSQAGRVNEQFF. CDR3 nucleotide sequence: TGTGCCAGCAGCCAAGCCGGCAGGGTCAATGAGCAGTTCTTC.

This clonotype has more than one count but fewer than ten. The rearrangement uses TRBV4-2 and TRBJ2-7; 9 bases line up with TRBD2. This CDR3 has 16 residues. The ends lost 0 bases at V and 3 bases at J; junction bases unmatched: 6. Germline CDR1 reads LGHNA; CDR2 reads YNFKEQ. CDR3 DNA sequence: TGTGCCAGCAGCCAAGATAGGCTAGCGGGGAGCTACGAGCAGTACTTC. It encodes CASSQDRLAGSYEQYF.

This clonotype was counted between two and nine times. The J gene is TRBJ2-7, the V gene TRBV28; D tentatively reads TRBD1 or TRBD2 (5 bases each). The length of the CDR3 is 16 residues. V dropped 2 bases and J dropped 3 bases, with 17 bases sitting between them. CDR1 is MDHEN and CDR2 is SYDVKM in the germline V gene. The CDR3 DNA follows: TGTGCCAGCAGTTTAAGTTCCGGACACGGGGTCTACGAGCAGTACTTC. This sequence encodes CASSLSSGHGVYEQYF.

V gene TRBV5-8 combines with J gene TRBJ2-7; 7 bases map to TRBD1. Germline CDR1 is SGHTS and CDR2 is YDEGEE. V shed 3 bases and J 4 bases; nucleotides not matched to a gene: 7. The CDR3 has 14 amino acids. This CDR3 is CASSSGTDHYEQYF. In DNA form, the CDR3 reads TGTGCCAGCAGCTCCGGGACAGACCATTACGAGCAGTACTTC.

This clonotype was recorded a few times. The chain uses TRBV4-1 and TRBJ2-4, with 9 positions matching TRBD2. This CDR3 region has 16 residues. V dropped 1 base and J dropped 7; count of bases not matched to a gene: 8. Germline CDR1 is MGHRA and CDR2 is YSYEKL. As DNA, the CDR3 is TGCGCCAGCAGCCAAGCCGCGCGGGGGGGGGTCAACATTCAGTACTTC. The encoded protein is CASSQAARGGVNIQYF.

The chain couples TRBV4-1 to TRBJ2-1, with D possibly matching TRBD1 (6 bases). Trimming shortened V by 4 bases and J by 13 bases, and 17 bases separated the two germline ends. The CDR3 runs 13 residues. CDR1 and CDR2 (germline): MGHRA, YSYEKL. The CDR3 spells CASSREGVWDQFF. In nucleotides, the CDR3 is TGCGCCAGCAGCCGAGAGGGGGTATGGGACCAGTTCTTC.

CDR3 nucleotides: TGCGCCAGCAGCTTGGCCAGGATTGGCGATGAGCAGTTCTTC. Translated, it gives CASSLARIGDEQFF. This sequence joins TRBV5-1 and TRBJ2-1, with D unclear. CDR3 length equals 14 residues. Trimming removed 0 bases at V and 8 bases at J, with 12 bases between. Germline-derived CDR1 and CDR2 are SGHRS and YFSETQ.

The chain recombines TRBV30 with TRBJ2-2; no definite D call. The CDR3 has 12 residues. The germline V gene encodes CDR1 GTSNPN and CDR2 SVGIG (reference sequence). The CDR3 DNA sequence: TGTGCGAGGAGACGAGGACCCGGGGAGCTGTTTTTT. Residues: CARRRGPGELFF.

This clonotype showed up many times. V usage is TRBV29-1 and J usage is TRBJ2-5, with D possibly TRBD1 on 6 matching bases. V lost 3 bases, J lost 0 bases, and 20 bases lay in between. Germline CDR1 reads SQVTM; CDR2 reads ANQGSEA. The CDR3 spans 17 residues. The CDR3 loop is CSVEGGLGQLYQETQYF. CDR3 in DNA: TGCAGCGTTGAGGGTGGACTTGGACAGCTGTACCAAGAGACCCAGTACTTC.

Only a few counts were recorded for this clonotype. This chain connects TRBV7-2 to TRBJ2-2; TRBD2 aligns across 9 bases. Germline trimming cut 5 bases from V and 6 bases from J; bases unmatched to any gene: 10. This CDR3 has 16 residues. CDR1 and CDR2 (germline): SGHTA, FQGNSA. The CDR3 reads CASSLAGGLGSGELFF. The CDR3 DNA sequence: TGTGCCAGCAGCCTGGCGGGGGGGCTCGGTTCCGGGGAGCTGTTTTTT. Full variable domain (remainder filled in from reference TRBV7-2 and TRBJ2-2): GAGVSQSPSNKVTEKGKDVELRCDPISGHTALYWYRQSLGQGLEFLIYFQGNSAPDKSGLPSDRFSAERTGGSVSTLTIQRTQQEDSAVYLCASSLAGGLGSGELFFGEGSRLTVL.

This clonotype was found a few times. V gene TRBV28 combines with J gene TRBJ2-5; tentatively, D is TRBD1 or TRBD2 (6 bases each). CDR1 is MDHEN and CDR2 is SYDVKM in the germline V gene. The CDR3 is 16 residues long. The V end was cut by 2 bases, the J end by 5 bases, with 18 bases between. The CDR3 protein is CASSLPWQGRWETQYF. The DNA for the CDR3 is TGTGCCAGCAGTTTACCCTGGCAGGGGAGGTGGGAGACCCAGTACTTC.

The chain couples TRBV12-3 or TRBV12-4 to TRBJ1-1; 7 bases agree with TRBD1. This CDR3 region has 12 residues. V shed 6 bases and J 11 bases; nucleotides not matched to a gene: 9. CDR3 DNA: TGTGCCAGCAGCCAAAATCAGGGGGAGGCTTTCTTT. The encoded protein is CASSQNQGEAFF.

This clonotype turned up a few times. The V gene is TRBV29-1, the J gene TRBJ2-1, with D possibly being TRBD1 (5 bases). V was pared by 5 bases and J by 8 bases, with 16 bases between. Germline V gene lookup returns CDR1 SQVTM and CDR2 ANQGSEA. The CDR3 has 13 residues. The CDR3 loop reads CSVLQGGVDEQFF. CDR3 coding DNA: TGCAGCGTTTTGCAGGGTGGGGTGGATGAGCAGTTCTTC.

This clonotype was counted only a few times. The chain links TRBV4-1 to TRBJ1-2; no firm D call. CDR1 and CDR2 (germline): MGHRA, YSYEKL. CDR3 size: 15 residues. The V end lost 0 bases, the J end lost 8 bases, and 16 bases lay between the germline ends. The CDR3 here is CASSQEWGDHLGYTF. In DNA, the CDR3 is TGCGCCAGCAGCCAAGAATGGGGAGACCACCTCGGCTACACCTTC.